These 23 T cell receptor beta chains were sequenced from one sample in a study of OX40 agonist ivuxolimab in advanced cancers. The method was immunoSEQ multiplex PCR; TCRdb's version includes in-frame clones alone and lacks a portion of them. This table holds 55,000 to 75,000 clones, roughly nine tenths found once. Sequenced material: CD4+ or CD8+ T cells sorted from blood, taken in a trial of the OX40 agonist ivuxolimab. The receptors were sampled from an adult with an advanced solid tumor such as melanoma, head and neck, liver or kidney cancer.

This chain joins TRBV28 and TRBJ2-7; no firm D call. This CDR3 has 12 residues. V lost 5 bases and J 3 bases, leaving 8 bases between the germline ends. Germline V CDR1 and CDR2: MDHEN, SYDVKM. The CDR3 DNA reads as TGTGCCAGCAGTGGGTCATACTACGAGCAGTACTTC. Amino acid sequence: CASSGSYYEQYF.

The genes are TRBV19 and TRBJ2-1; unclear D gene. Germline V CDR1 and CDR2: LNHDA, SQIVND (reference sequence). Trimming shortened V by 10 bases and J by 9 bases, and 7 bases separated the two germline ends. The CDR3 totals 9 residues. The CDR3 spells CATPAEQFF. CDR3 DNA: TGTGCCACCCCGGCTGAGCAGTTCTTC.

The CDR3 region is CASSFGTRVYEQYF. The CDR3 DNA reads as TGTGCCAGCAGTTTTGGGACAAGGGTCTACGAGCAGTACTTC. J is TRBJ2-5 and V is TRBV27, with D perhaps matching TRBD1 (6 bases). The better agreement between TRBJ2-7 and the DNA end casts doubt on the J call. The CDR3 extends over 14 amino acids. Germline V gene sequence: CDR1 MNHEY, CDR2 SMNVEV (reference sequence).

The chain recombines TRBV19 with TRBJ2-7; D is ambiguous. V was shortened by 10 bases and J by 4 bases, with 17 bases between the two germline ends. The CDR3 covers 13 residues. The germline V gene has CDR1 LNHDA and CDR2 SQIVND (reference sequence). The CDR3 DNA is TGTGCCACTTCCATCAGGTCGTCGTACGAGCAGTACTTC. Translation gives CATSIRSSYEQYF.

The V gene is TRBV5-6, the J gene TRBJ2-3; D may be TRBD2 (6 bases). CDR1 and CDR2 (germline): SGHDT, YYEEEE. The CDR3 runs 15 residues. V lost 0 bases to trimming and J lost 1 base, with 9 bases between them. DNA of the CDR3: TGTGCCAGCAGCTTGGGACTAGTGGGCACAGATACGCAGTATTTT. Translating gives CASSLGLVGTDTQYF. Supplemented by reference TRBV5-6 and TRBJ2-3, the full variable domain reads DAGVTQSPTHLIKTRGQQVTLRCSPKSGHDTVSWYQQALGQGPQFIFQYYEEEERQRGNFPDRFSGHQFPNYSSELNVNALLLGDSALYLCASSLGLVGTDTQYFGPGTRLTVL.

This sequence joins TRBV9 and TRBJ2-1, with 10 bases lining up with TRBD1. The CDR3 has 16 residues. Losses at the gene ends were 3 bases for V and 8 bases for J; bases not matched to a gene: 11. Per the germline V gene, CDR1 is SGDLS and CDR2 is YYNGEE. CDR3 in DNA: TGTGCCAGCAGCGGAGCACAGGACAGGGGGTACTATGAGCAGTTCTTC. This translates into CASSGAQDRGYYEQFF.

The chain is built from TRBV2 and TRBJ2-7, with a weak D call TRBD2 (5 bases). There are 13 residues in the CDR3. Trimming shortened V by 3 bases and J by 1 base, and 7 bases separated the two germline ends. Germline V CDR1 and CDR2: SNHLY, FYNNEI. The CDR3, as DNA: TGTGCCAGCAGTGACGGGGTATCCTACGAGCAGTACTTC. Amino acids: CASSDGVSYEQYF.

V and J are TRBV14 and TRBJ2-2; D call uncertain. Trimming pared 1 base from V and 1 base from J, leaving 7 bases between. The CDR3 covers 15 residues. Germline CDR1 is SGHDN and CDR2 is FVKESK. CDR3 in DNA: TGTGCCAGCAGCCAAGGGGCAGGGAACACCGGGGAGCTGTTTTTT. Protein: CASSQGAGNTGELFF.

This chain joins TRBV9 and TRBJ2-1, with D possibly being TRBD1 or TRBD2 (5 bases each). The CDR3 length is 16 residues. The V end was cut by 0 bases, the J end by 7 bases, with 17 bases between. CDR1 is SGDLS, CDR2 YYNGEE, per germline. This CDR3 reads CASSVETGGEWNEQFF. CDR3 DNA: TGTGCCAGCAGCGTAGAAACAGGTGGGGAGTGGAATGAGCAGTTCTTC.

The gene calls are TRBV6-5 and TRBJ2-7, with a weak D call TRBD1 (5 bases). V was pared by 5 bases and J by 2 bases, with 10 bases between. CDR3 length: 13 amino acids. Per the germline V gene, CDR1 is MNHEY and CDR2 is SVGAGI. CDR3 residues: CASSDDSPYEQYF. The CDR3 DNA follows: TGTGCCAGCAGTGACGACAGCCCCTACGAGCAGTACTTC.

The chain has TRBV14 and TRBJ2-7; 9 bases fit TRBD1. Trimming cost V 4 bases and J 6 bases; bases outside gene matches: 4. The CDR3 has 13 amino acids. Germline V gene data show CDR1 as SGHDN and CDR2 as FVKESK. CDR3 sequence: CASSPGTGLEQYF. CDR3 in DNA: TGTGCCAGCAGCCCTGGGACAGGGCTCGAGCAGTACTTC. The variable domain in full, completed from reference TRBV14 and TRBJ2-7, reads EAGVTQFPSHSVIEKGQTVTLRCDPISGHDNLYWYRRVMGKEIKFLLHFVKESKQDESGMPNNRFLAERTGGTYSTLKVQPAELEDSGVYFCASSPGTGLEQYFGPGTRLTVT.

The gene calls are TRBV10-1 and TRBJ2-5; TRBD1 agrees at 10 bases. V lost 4 bases and J lost 5; bases outside the gene matches: 13. The CDR3 runs 17 residues. The germline CDR1 and CDR2 sequences are WNHNN and SYGVQD (reference sequence). The CDR3 bases are TGCGCCAGCAGTGTATGGCTGGACAGGGGGGTCGATGAGACCCAGTACTTC. This codes for CASSVWLDRGVDETQYF.

This chain joins TRBV5-1 and TRBJ1-1; TRBD1 matches 8 bases. The trim removed 5 bases at V and 3 bases at J, leaving 6 bases unmatched. CDR1 is SGHRS and CDR2 is YFSETQ in the germline V gene. The CDR3 consists of 14 residues. As DNA, the CDR3 is TGCGCCAGCAGTTCCGGACAGGGCGACACTGAAGCTTTCTTT. It is translated as CASSSGQGDTEAFF.

The chain links TRBV10-2 to TRBJ2-2; 7 bases agree with TRBD1. Trimming at V came to 10 bases and at J to 4 bases, leaving 6 bases not matched to a gene. This CDR3 is 13 amino acids long. From germline, CDR1 is WSHSY and CDR2 SAAADI. CDR3 nucleotides: TGCGCCACCACGAACAGGGGCACCGGGGAGCTGTTTTTT. Encoded protein: CATTNRGTGELFF.

V usage is TRBV18 and J usage is TRBJ1-2; possibly TRBD1 for D (5 bases). Deletions cut 0 bases from V and 7 bases from J, with 12 bases between. Germline V gene sequence: CDR1 KGHSH, CDR2 LQKENI. The CDR3 is 14 residues long. The CDR3 protein is CASSPPKGLGGYTF. Here the CDR3 DNA reads TGTGCCAGCTCACCACCGAAGGGGCTAGGTGGCTACACCTTC.

The gene calls are TRBV28 and TRBJ2-1; maybe TRBD2 (6 bases). The CDR3 sequence is 15 residues long. The V and J ends lost 5 bases and 2 bases respectively, with 13 bases between them. Per germline, CDR1 MDHEN and CDR2 SYDVKM. This CDR3 reads CASSPRVAAYNEQFF. The CDR3 DNA follows: TGTGCCAGCAGTCCAAGGGTAGCGGCCTACAATGAGCAGTTCTTC.

In its sample, this clone was seen once. This sequence joins TRBV6-5 and TRBJ1-1; 8 bases map to TRBD1. The J segment lost 4 bases and the V segment lost 0 bases, leaving 1 base of the junction unmatched. The CDR3 has 14 amino acids. CDR1 MNHEY and CDR2 SVGAGI come from the germline V gene. In DNA, the CDR3 is TGTGCCAGCAGTTACTCAACAGGGGGCACTGAAGCTTTCTTT. Translated, it gives CASSYSTGGTEAFF.

The rearrangement joins TRBV27 to TRBJ2-1; either TRBD1 or TRBD2 may supply D (5 bases each). The CDR3 totals 16 residues. Germline values: CDR1 MNHEY, CDR2 SMNVEV (reference sequence). V lost 0 bases and J lost 0, with 9 bases in between. The CDR3, as DNA: TGTGCCAGCAGTTTATCGGGGGACCCCTCCTACAATGAGCAGTTCTTC. Amino acid sequence: CASSLSGDPSYNEQFF.

V gene TRBV6-6 combines with J gene TRBJ2-7, with a possible D match to TRBD2 (6 bases). V dropped 6 bases and J dropped 3 bases, with 15 bases sitting between them. Germline-derived CDR1 and CDR2 are MNHNY and SVGAGI (reference sequence). The CDR3 spans 14 residues. CDR3 sequence: CASRGLTDIYEQYF. CDR3 in DNA: TGTGCCAGCAGGGGACTGACGGATATCTACGAGCAGTACTTC.

The chain carries TRBV29-1 and TRBJ1-2; no clear D. Germline V lookup: CDR1 SQVTM, CDR2 ANQGSEA. CDR3 length: 17 amino acids. Trimming took off 4 bases at V and 0 bases at J, with 21 bases between the two ends. Written as DNA, the CDR3 is TGCAGCGTTGTAGTCGGACCGAAACCTAATCCTAACTATGGCTACACCTTC. Its protein product is CSVVVGPKPNPNYGYTF.

The chain couples TRBV28 to TRBJ2-7; a weak D match, TRBD2 (6 bases). Germline CDR1 reads MDHEN; CDR2 reads SYDVKM. The CDR3 sequence is 14 residues long. V gave up 2 bases and J gave up 6 bases, with 14 bases separating them. CDR3 residues: CASSLGPGLSEQYF. CDR3 nucleotide sequence: TGTGCCAGCAGTTTAGGCCCGGGACTTAGCGAGCAGTACTTC.

The CDR3 spells CASSLDLAPQETQYF. CDR3 in DNA: TGCGCCAGCAGCTTGGATCTTGCCCCCCAAGAGACCCAGTACTTC. The rearrangement links TRBV5-1 to TRBJ2-5; D remains unclear. Germline V gene sequence: CDR1 SGHRS, CDR2 YFSETQ. Deletions cut 0 bases from V and 1 base from J, with 10 bases between. The CDR3 totals 15 residues. Full variable domain (rest looked up from reference TRBV5-1 and TRBJ2-5): KAGVTQTPRYLIKTRGQQVTLSCSPISGHRSVSWYQQTPGQGLQFLFEYFSETQRNKGNFPGRFSGRQFSNSRSEMNVSTLELGDSALYLCASSLDLAPQETQYFGPGTRLLVL.

CDR3 loop: CASSWPYNEQFF. In DNA, the CDR3 is TGTGCCAGCAGTTGGCCCTACAATGAGCAGTTCTTC. This sequence joins TRBV28 and TRBJ2-1; D gene uncertain. The ends were cut back, 4 bases at V and 2 bases at J, with 3 bases in the middle. Germline V CDR1 and CDR2: MDHEN, SYDVKM. There are 12 residues in the CDR3. Using reference TRBV28 and TRBJ2-1 for the parts outside the CDR3, the full variable domain is DVKVTQSSRYLVKRTGEKVFLECVQDMDHENMFWYRQDPGLGLRLIYFSYDVKMKEKGDIPEGYSVSREKKERFSLILESASTNQTSMYLCASSWPYNEQFFGPGTRLTVL.